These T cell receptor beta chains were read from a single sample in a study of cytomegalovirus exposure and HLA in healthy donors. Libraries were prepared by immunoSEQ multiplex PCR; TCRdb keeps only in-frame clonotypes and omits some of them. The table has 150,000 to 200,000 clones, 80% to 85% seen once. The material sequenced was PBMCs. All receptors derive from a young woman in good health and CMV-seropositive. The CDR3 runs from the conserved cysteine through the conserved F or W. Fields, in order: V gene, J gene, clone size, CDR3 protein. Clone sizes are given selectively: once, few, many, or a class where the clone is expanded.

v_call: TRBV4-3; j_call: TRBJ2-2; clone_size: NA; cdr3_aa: CASSQLGTSGGELFF
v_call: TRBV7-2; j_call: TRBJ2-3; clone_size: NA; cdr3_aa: CASSRAGGLTDTQYF
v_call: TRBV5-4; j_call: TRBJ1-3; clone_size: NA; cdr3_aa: CASSSRQGSGNTIYF
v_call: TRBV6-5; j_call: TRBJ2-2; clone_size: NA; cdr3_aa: CASSYRGRGNTGELFF
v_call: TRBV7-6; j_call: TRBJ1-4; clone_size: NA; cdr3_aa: CASSEEGQGYEKLFF
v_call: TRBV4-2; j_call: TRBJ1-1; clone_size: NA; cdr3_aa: CASSQGGNTEAFF
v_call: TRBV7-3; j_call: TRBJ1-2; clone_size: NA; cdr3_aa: CASSLSGAYGYTF
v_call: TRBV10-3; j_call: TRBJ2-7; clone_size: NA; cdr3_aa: CATQPGLGFVDEQYF
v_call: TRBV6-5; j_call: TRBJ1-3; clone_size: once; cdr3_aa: CASRYSFGSGNTIYF
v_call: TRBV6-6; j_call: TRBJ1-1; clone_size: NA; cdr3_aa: CASSQTLGGNQGEAFF
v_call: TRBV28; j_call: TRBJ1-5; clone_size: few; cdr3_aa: CASSLVGQSNQPQHF
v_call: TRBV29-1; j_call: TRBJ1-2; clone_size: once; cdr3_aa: CSVERGGYTF
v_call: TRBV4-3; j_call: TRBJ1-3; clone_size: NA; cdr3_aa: CASSQATGPGNTIYF
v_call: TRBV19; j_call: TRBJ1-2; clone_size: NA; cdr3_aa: CASSNGWGVINYGYTF
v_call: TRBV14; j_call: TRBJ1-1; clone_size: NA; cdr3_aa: CASSPFRLNTEAFF
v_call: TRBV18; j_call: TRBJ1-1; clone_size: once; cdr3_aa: CASSFGRSEVAFF
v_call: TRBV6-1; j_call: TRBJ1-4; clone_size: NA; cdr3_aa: CASSEALTGVGEKLFF
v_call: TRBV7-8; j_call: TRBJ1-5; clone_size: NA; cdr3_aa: CASSLGQQGIGNQPQHF
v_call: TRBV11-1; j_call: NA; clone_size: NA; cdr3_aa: CASSLPDRGSYEQYF
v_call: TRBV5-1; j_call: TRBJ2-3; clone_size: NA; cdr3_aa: CASSLGWNGRFTDTQYF
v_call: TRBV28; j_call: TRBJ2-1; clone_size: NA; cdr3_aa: CASSSIHNGGYNEQFF
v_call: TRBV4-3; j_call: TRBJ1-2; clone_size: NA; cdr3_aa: CASSQVSATPGYTF
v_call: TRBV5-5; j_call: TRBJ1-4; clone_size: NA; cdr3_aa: CASSSKTDRVGTNEKLFF
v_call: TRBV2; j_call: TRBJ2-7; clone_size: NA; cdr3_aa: CASSEVVANSYEQYF
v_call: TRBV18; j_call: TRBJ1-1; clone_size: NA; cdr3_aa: CASSETGTTEAFF
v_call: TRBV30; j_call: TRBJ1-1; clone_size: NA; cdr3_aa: CAWRPRGLAFF
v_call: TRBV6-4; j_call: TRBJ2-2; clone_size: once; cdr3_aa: CASSQGGDTGELFF
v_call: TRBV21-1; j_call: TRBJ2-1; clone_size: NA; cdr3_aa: CASGGDEQFF
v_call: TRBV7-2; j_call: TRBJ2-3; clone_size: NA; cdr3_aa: CASSLFWGDVADTQYF
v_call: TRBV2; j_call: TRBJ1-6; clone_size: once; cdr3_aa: CASSMGWTGTFLYNSPLHF
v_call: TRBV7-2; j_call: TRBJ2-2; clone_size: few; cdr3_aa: CASSPLHRAGELFF
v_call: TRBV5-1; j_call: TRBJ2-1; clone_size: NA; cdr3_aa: CASSLGRQTLYNEQFF
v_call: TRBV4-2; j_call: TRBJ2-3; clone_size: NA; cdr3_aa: CASSQDAQGAFTDTQYF
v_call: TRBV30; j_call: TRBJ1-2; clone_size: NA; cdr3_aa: CAWSVYREGGGYTF
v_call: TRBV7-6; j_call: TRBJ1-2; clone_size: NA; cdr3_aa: CASSPPNAAGVYGYTF
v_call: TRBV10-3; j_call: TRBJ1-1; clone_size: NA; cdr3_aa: CAISEYGTGGPSEAFF
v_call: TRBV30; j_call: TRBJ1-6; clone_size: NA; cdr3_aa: CAWRQDNSPLHF
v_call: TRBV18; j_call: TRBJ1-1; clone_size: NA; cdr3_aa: CASSPRSGEANTEAFF
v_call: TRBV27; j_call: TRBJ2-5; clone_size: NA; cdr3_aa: CASSLRGGGQETQYF
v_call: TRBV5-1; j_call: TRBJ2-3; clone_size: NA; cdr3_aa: CASSPWRQDTQYF
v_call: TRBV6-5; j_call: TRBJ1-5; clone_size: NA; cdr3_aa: CASRPQGDQPQHF
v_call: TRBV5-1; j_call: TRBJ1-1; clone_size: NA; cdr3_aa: CASTISRRQHNTEAFF
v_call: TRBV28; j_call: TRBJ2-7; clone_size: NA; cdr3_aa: CASSGTGTTYEQYF
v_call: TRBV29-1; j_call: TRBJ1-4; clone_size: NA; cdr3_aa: CSVAPATNEKLFF
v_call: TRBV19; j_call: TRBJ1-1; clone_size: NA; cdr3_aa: CASSIARQGFIIRNTEAFF
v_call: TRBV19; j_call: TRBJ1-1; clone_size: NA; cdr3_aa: CASKTPGNTEAFF
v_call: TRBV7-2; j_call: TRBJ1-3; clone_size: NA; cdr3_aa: CASSFTGASGNTIYF
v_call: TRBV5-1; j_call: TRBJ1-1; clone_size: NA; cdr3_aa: CASSIGQGADEAFF
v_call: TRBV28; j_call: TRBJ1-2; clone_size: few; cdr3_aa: CATWGGILGGYTF
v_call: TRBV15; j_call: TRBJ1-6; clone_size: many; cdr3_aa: CATSSFPGQANSPLHF
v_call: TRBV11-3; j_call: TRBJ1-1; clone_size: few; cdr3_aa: CASSPDSQVTEAFF
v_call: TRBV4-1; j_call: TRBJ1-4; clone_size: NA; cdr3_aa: CASSGTGDGEKLFF
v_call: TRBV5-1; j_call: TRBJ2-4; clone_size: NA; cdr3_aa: CASSLVEQNIQYF
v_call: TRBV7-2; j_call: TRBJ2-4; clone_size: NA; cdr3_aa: CASSLMGLAGADF
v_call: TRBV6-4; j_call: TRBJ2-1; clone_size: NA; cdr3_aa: CASSPGTGDHNEQFF